The next 24 T cell receptor beta chains were all read from a single sample in a study of blood T cell repertoires in COVID-19. Sequenced by immunoSEQ multiplex PCR; TCRdb stores in-frame clones only, minus some. The sample gives about 43,000 clones, approximately 80% of which show up once; more than 20% is in the top ten. Material for sequencing was peripheral blood. The receptors come from a woman aged 60-75 years with acute or convalescent COVID-19.

This clone was seen a single time. The chain combines TRBV19 with TRBJ2-7; maybe TRBD1 (7 bases). The germline gives CDR1 LNHDA, CDR2 SQIVND (reference sequence). This CDR3 is built from 13 residues. Trimming cost V 6 bases and J 5 bases, with 14 bases left between them. The CDR3 sequence: CASRAGGSDEQYF. CDR3 DNA sequence: TGTGCCAGTAGGGCAGGGGGGAGCGACGAGCAGTACTTC.

The gene calls are TRBV21-1 and TRBJ2-7; the table's TRBD1 call for D was not verified on the DNA. TRBV21-1 is deemed a pseudogene. The CDR3 is 15 amino acids. CDR3 region: CASPGQGAGFYEQYF. As DNA, the CDR3 is TGTGCCAGTCCGGGACAGGGGGCTGGATTCTACGAGCAGTACTTC.

This chain joins TRBV5-1 and TRBJ2-2, with D possibly TRBD1 on 7 matching bases. Germline V CDR1 and CDR2: SGHRS, YFSETQ. Trimming removed 0 bases from V and 2 bases from J, with 11 bases in between. CDR3 size: 16 residues. The CDR3 DNA reads as TGCGCCAGCAGCTTGGCCAGGGGGGACAACACCGGGGAGCTGTTTTTT. It yields the protein CASSLARGDNTGELFF.

This chain connects TRBV7-3 to TRBJ2-7, with 11 bases that match TRBD2. Germline V CDR1 and CDR2: SGHTA, FQGTGA. This CDR3 has 13 residues. V lost 5 bases to trimming and J lost 4 bases; unmatched junction nucleotides: 1. Here the CDR3 DNA reads TGTGCCAGCAGCACTAGCGGGGGTTACGAGCAGTACTTC. Its protein product is CASSTSGGYEQYF.

The V call is TRBV6-6, the J call TRBJ1-6, with D possibly matching TRBD1 (6 bases). The CDR3 consists of 14 residues. Looked up from germline, CDR1 is MNHNY and CDR2 is SVGAGI (reference sequence). Trimming took 5 bases from V and 10 from J, leaving 15 bases between them. Here the CDR3 DNA reads TGTGCCAGCAGTCAGACAGGATTTAGCTCACCCCTCCACTTT. Its protein product is CASSQTGFSSPLHF.

The V and J genes are TRBV6-1 and TRBJ1-3; unclear D gene. V dropped 3 bases and J dropped 0 bases, with 9 bases sitting between them. CDR3 length: 15 amino acids. CDR1 and CDR2 from the germline V gene are MNHNS and SASEGT. CDR3 residues: CASSEEHYSGNTIYF. In DNA form, the CDR3 reads TGTGCCAGCAGTGAGGAACACTACTCTGGAAACACCATATATTTT.

The chain has TRBV6-6 and TRBJ1-5, with D possibly matching TRBD1 (6 bases). The germline V and J ends were trimmed by 5 bases and 0 bases, with 17 bases remaining between them. The CDR3 is 17 residues long. Germline V gene sequence: CDR1 MNHNY, CDR2 SVGAGI (reference sequence). The CDR3 DNA reads TGTGCCAGCAGTCTCGAGGTGGGGGCGCTTAGCAATCAGCCCCAGCATTTT. Its protein product is CASSLEVGALSNQPQHF.

The chain joins TRBV20-1 to TRBJ1-2; D remains ambiguous. The CDR3 is 10 residues long. V shed 6 bases and J shed 7 bases, with 9 bases lying between them. Per the germline V gene, CDR1 is DFQATT and CDR2 is SNEGSKA (reference sequence). The CDR3 here is CSAEAVGYTF. The CDR3 region has the DNA TGCAGTGCCGAGGCCGTTGGCTACACCTTC.

The chain has TRBV21-1 and TRBJ1-2; the table's D call of TRBD1 was not tested on the DNA. TRBV21-1 is recorded as a pseudogene. CDR3 length: 16 residues. DNA for the CDR3: TGTGCCAGCAGCAAAACAGGGTGGCAGGCTAGACTAGGCTACACCTTC. Translating it yields CASSKTGWQARLGYTF.

The chain is built from TRBV9 and TRBJ2-3; a possible D gene is TRBD2 (6 bases). Germline V gives CDR1 SGDLS, CDR2 YYNGEE. Trimming cost V 4 bases and J 4 bases, with 13 bases left between them. The CDR3 covers 14 residues. CDR3 sequence reads: CASSLIPGADTQYF. DNA of the CDR3: TGTGCCAGCAGCCTAATACCGGGGGCAGATACGCAGTATTTT.

This chain connects TRBV9 to TRBJ1-2, with D possibly being TRBD1 (6 bases). Germline loops: CDR1 SGDLS, CDR2 YYNGEE. CDR3 length equals 14 residues. The V and J ends lost 6 bases and 8 bases respectively, with 20 bases between them. CDR3 protein: CASTLGGPQGGYTF. CDR3 DNA: TGTGCCAGCACCTTAGGCGGGCCTCAGGGGGGCTACACCTTC.

V and J are TRBV7-3 and TRBJ2-1; 16 positions match TRBD2. Trimming at V came to 5 bases and at J to 8 bases, leaving 3 bases not matched to a gene. The CDR3 runs to 15 residues. Germline V gene sequence: CDR1 SGHTA, CDR2 FQGTGA. The CDR3 sequence: CASSPGTSGGDEQFF. CDR3 nucleotide sequence: TGTGCCAGCAGCCCTGGGACTAGCGGGGGGGATGAGCAGTTCTTC.

This rearrangement joins TRBV5-6 to TRBJ1-2; perhaps TRBD1 as D (5 bases). V was cut by 2 bases and J by 6 bases, with 11 bases left in between. Germline V lookup: CDR1 SGHDT, CDR2 YYEEEE. This CDR3 has 13 amino acids. DNA for the CDR3: TGTGCCAGCAGCTTCGGGGGGGAAAATGGCTACACCTTC. Translating gives CASSFGGENGYTF.

In DNA, the CDR3 is TGTGCCAGCAGCCAAGAGCCATGGACAGGATCTGACACTGAAGCTTTCTTT. It yields the protein CASSQEPWTGSDTEAFF. The chain carries TRBV3-1 (or the pseudogene TRBV3-2) and TRBJ1-1; the match to TRBD1 covers 7 bases. This CDR3 region has 17 residues. After removal of 0 bases from V and 3 bases from J, the junction contained 10 bases not matched to a gene. Germline CDR1 is LGHDT and CDR2 is YNNKEL (reference sequence).

V and J are TRBV11-2 and TRBJ2-5, with D possibly being TRBD2 (5 bases). CDR1 is SGHAT and CDR2 is FQNNGV in the germline V gene. The length of the CDR3 is 13 residues. Deletions cut 3 bases from V and 2 bases from J, with 7 bases between. In nucleotides, the CDR3 is TGTGCCAGCAGCTTGGGAGAACAAGAGACCCAGTACTTC. It specifies CASSLGEQETQYF.

V usage is TRBV10-3 and J usage is TRBJ2-7; TRBD1 agrees at 7 bases. V lost 10 bases, J lost 2 bases, and 11 bases stayed unmatched. This CDR3 is 14 amino acids long. Germline-derived CDR1 and CDR2 are ENHRY and SYGVKD. The CDR3 DNA is TGTGCCACCCACCGGGACAGTGATCCCTACGAGCAGTACTTC. It is translated as CATHRDSDPYEQYF.

The V call is TRBV6-5, the J call TRBJ1-3; TRBD1 might be the D (6 bases). The V and J ends lost 2 bases and 2 bases respectively, with 10 bases between them. The CDR3 runs 15 residues. Germline V CDR1 and CDR2: MNHEY, SVGAGI. The CDR3 DNA is TGTGCCAGCAGTTACGGGGGCGATCCTGGAAACACCATATATTTT. Translated: CASSYGGDPGNTIYF.

The chain carries TRBV5-1 and TRBJ2-3; 8 bases match TRBD1. The junction had 1 base not matched to a gene; V was cut back by 4 bases and J by 0 bases. The CDR3 runs to 14 residues. Germline assignment: CDR1 SGHRS and CDR2 YFSETQ. CDR3 region: CASSRTGSTDTQYF. CDR3 nucleotides: TGCGCCAGCAGCCGGACAGGGAGCACAGATACGCAGTATTTT.

This chain connects TRBV5-1 to TRBJ1-1, with D possibly TRBD1 on 6 matching bases. Germline V gene lookup returns CDR1 SGHRS and CDR2 YFSETQ. The CDR3 is made up of 14 amino acids. Trimming cost V 0 bases and J 5 bases, with 11 bases left between them. CDR3 nucleotides: TGCGCCAGCAGCTTGGCCCAGGGGTATACTGAAGCTTTCTTT. Amino acid sequence: CASSLAQGYTEAFF.

The V gene is TRBV6-1, the J gene TRBJ2-1; no firm D call. CDR1 is MNHNS, CDR2 SASEGT, per germline. The CDR3 runs to 17 residues. The germline V and J ends were trimmed by 2 bases and 8 bases, with 22 bases remaining between them. For the CDR3, the DNA is TGTGCCAGCAGTGAAAAAATCATATCGGCCAGGTGGGATGAGCAGTTCTTC. This codes for CASSEKIISARWDEQFF.

This clone showed up just a few times. The chain links TRBV6-5 to TRBJ2-1; 9 bases align to TRBD2. V lost 7 bases and J lost 5; bases outside the gene matches: 3. CDR3 length: 13 residues. Germline lookup yields CDR1 MNHEY and CDR2 SVGAGI. Here the CDR3 reads CASTSSGDNEQFF. DNA for the CDR3: TGTGCCAGCACCTCTAGCGGGGACAATGAGCAGTTCTTC.

The chain links TRBV12-3 or TRBV12-4 to TRBJ2-1; 7 bases agree with TRBD1. With 5 bases clipped from V and 7 bases from J, the junction kept 5 bases outside the gene matches. The CDR3 spans 13 residues. CDR3 bases: TGTGCCAGCAGTCGGGACAGTCTAAATGAGCAGTTCTTC. As protein: CASSRDSLNEQFF.

V and J are TRBV7-9 and TRBJ1-1; D may be TRBD1 (6 bases). CDR3 length: 14 residues. The V end lost 1 base, the J end lost 6 bases, and 12 bases lay between the germline ends. Germline assignment: CDR1 SEHNR and CDR2 FQNEAQ (reference sequence). The CDR3, as DNA: TGTGCCAGCAGCTTAGTACAGGGAATGCCTGAAGCTTTCTTT. It encodes CASSLVQGMPEAFF.

The rearrangement uses TRBV5-6 and TRBJ2-7, with 8 bases lining up with TRBD1. V dropped 1 base and J dropped 3; count of bases not matched to a gene: 6. Germline CDR1 and CDR2: SGHDT and YYEEEE. CDR3 size: 15 residues. This CDR3 reads CASSLLSGGFYEQYF. CDR3 sequence (DNA): TGTGCCAGCAGCTTGTTGTCAGGGGGCTTCTACGAGCAGTACTTC.